This T cell receptor (beta chain) was captured by sequencing in a study of cytotoxic CD8 clonotypes in ibrutinib-treated CLL. The germline CDR1 and CDR2 sequences are KGHSH and LQKENI. There are 14 residues in the CDR3. The ends were cut back, 5 bases at V and 0 bases at J, with 8 bases in the middle. The table came from immunoSEQ multiplex PCR; TCRdb's copy has only in-frame clones and leaves some out. The table lists around 200,000 clones, 60% to 80% of them singletons, with about an eighth in the top ten. This clone appeared a few times. This clonotype originated in a human donor with chronic lymphocytic leukemia. Sequencing used PBMCs, obtained after 12 months of ibrutinib treatment. J is TRBJ1-5 and V is TRBV18, with a possible D match to TRBD1 (5 bases). The CDR3 protein is CASSGAHSNQPQHF. The CDR3 nucleotides are TGTGCCAGCTCAGGGGCGCATAGCAATCAGCCCCAGCATTTT.